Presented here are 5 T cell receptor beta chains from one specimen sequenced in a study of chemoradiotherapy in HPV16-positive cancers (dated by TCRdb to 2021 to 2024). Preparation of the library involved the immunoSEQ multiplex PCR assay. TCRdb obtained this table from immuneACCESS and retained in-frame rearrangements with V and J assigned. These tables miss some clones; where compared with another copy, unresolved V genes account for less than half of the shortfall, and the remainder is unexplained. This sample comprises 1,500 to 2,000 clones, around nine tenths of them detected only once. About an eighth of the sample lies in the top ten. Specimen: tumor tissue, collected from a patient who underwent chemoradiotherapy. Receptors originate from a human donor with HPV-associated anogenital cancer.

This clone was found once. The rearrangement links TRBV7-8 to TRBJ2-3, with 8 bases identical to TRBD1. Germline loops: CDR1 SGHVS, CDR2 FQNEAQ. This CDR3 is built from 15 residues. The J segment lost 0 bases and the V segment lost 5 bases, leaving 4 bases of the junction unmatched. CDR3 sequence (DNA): TGTGCCAGCAGCGCAGGGGGCGGAAGCACAGATACGCAGTATTTT. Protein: CASSAGGGSTDTQYF.

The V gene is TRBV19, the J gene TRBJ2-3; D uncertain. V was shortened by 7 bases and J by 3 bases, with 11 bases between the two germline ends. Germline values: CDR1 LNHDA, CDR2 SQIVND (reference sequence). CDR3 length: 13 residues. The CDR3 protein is CASTQLGTDTQYF. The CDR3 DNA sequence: TGTGCCAGTACCCAATTGGGAACAGATACGCAGTATTTT.

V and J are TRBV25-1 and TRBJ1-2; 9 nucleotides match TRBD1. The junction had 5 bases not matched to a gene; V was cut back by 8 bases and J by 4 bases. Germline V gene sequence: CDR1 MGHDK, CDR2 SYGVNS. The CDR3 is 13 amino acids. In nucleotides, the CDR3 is TGTGCCAGCTCGCCGGGACAGGGCTATGGCTACACCTTC. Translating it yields CASSPGQGYGYTF.

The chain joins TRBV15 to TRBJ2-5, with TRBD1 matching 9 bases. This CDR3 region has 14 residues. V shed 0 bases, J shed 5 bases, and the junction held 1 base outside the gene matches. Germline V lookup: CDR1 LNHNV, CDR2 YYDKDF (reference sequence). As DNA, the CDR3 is TGTGCCACCAGCAGAGATGGGACAGGGGAGACCCAGTACTTC. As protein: CATSRDGTGETQYF.

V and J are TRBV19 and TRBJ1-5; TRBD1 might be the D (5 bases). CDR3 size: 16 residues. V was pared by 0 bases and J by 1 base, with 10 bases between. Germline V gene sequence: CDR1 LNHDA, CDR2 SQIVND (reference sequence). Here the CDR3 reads CASSIDPRQSNQPQHF. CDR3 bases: TGTGCCAGTAGTATAGATCCCCGACAGAGCAATCAGCCCCAGCATTTT.